This T cell receptor (beta chain) was captured in a study of T cell repertoires in cytomegalovirus infection. For the study at large: In public TCR beta signatures, there were indications of both CMV infection and matching HLA type.

Findings and caveats of the study: Within the response measured ex vivo, HLA-C-restricted CMV-specific TCR beta clonotypes were dominant. Totalled public TCR beta family frequency picked out people who carried CMV plus the relevant HLA.

The CDR3 consists of 14 residues. Trimming took 1 base from V and 6 from J; bases not matched to a gene: 3. Germline CDR1 and CDR2: SGHAT and FQNNGV. At least ten counts were recorded for this clonotype. Its antigen is unidentified. TCRdb re-called the reads through MiXCR, storing one row per CDR3 protein. This table has 200,000 to 300,000 distinct CDR3 sequences, 9.1% appearing once. The sequence was obtained from a human donor in good health (CMV status not recorded). Some clones in this sample may be carry-over from other donors' samples. The chain couples TRBV11-2 to TRBJ1-5, with 7 positions matching TRBD1. Sequenced: PBMCs. The CDR3, as DNA: TGTGCCAGCAGCTTAGCACAGGGGCTTCAGCCCCAGCATTTT. Translation gives CASSLAQGLQPQHF.